The TCR beta chain described here comes from a study of somatic mutations in cytotoxic T cells in rheumatoid arthritis. Study-level information: Patient blood (about 32 ml EDTA) was taken immediately after diagnosis and before treatment.

As for this clone: Its antigen remains unknown.

Positive selection with magnetic beads achieved the isolation of CD4+ and CD8+ cells, followed by a flow cytometry check of purity. Study-level results: There was no significant difference in CD8+ T-cell clonality between rheumatoid arthritis patients and age-matched healthy controls.

Some clones are missing from TCRdb's copy, which holds only in-frame ones; the method was immunoSEQ multiplex PCR. The sample includes more than 15,000 clones, around 80% of them seen just once. From germline, CDR1 is LGHNA and CDR2 YNFKEQ. The CDR3 totals 16 residues. Trimming took 0 bases from V and 5 from J; bases not matched to a gene: 3. This clonotype was sampled from an adult with rheumatoid arthritis. The chain links TRBV4-2 to TRBJ1-4; the match to TRBD1 covers 10 bases. Sequences were obtained from CD8+ T cells sorted from blood. CDR3 region: CASSQDPGQGNEKLFF. The CDR3 DNA reads TGTGCCAGCAGCCAAGATCCGGGACAGGGGAATGAAAAACTGTTTTTT.